Included here is one T cell receptor beta chain sequence, with context. Authors' data handling: Cell counts per sample came from amplifying reference gene primers. The repertoire was sequenced with immunoSEQ multiplex PCR; TCRdb's copy has only in-frame clones and lacks some. The D gene and trimming were derived from the DNA, and the V and J assignments and clone size from that table. Of hundreds of thousands of clones detected, less than 90% appear once; the ten largest clones hold about a sixth. This sample was taken from a study of blood T cell repertoires in COVID-19. On the study more broadly: Acute and convalescent COVID-19 specimens originated in the United States, Italy and Spain. The cDNA or gDNA used as material had been derived from T cells, B-cell-depleted T cells, or PBMCs.

Germline-derived CDR1 and CDR2 are WNHNN and SYGVQD (reference sequence). The CDR3 covers 14 residues. The J segment lost 0 bases and the V segment lost 8 bases, leaving 4 bases of the junction unmatched. Sequencing input: peripheral blood. The rearrangement joins TRBV10-1 to TRBJ1-5; TRBD1 matches 7 bases. This TCR derives from a woman older than 75 with active or convalescent COVID-19. In DNA, the CDR3 is TGCGCCAGCCCCGACAGGGATAGCAATCAGCCCCAGCATTTT. This sequence encodes CASPDRDSNQPQHF.